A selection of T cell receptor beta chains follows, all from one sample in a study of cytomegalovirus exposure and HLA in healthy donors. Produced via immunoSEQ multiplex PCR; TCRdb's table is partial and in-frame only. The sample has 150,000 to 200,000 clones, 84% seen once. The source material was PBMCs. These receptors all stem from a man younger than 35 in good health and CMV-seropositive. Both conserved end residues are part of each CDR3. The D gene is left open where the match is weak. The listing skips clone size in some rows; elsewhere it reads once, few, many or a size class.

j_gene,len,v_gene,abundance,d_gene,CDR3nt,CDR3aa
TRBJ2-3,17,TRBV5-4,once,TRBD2,TGTGCCAGCCGCCAAAGGTCTAGCGGGAGTTCAACAGATACGCAGTATTTT,CASRQRSSGSSTDTQYF
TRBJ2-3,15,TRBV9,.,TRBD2,TGTGCCAGCAGCGTCTCGGGAGGGCTCAGAGATACGCAGTATTTT,CASSVSGGLRDTQYF
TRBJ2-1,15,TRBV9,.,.,TGTGCCAGCAGCCCCGGGTGGCCCTCGGCCGATGAGCAGTTCTTC,CASSPGWPSADEQFF
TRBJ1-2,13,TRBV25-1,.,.,TGTGCCAGCAGTATACCGGGCCGGGAAGGCTACACCTTC,CASSIPGREGYTF
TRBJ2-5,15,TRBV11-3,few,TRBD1,TGTGCCAGCAGCTTAGGGACAGGGAGGATAGAGACCCAGTACTTC,CASSLGTGRIETQYF
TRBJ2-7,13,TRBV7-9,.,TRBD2,TGTGCCAGCGGCCCGGCTAGCGGTTACGAGCAGTACTTC,CASGPASGYEQYF
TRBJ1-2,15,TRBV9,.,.,TGTGCCAGCAGCCCCGACTGGCGTCCTAACTATGGCTACACCTTC,CASSPDWRPNYGYTF
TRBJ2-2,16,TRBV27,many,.,TGTGCCAGCAGTTTTCGCCAGGGGATGAACACCGGGGAGCTGTTTTTT,CASSFRQGMNTGELFF
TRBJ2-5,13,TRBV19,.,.,TGTGCCAGTAGTCCCAGGGTGCGGGAGACCCAGTACTTC,CASSPRVRETQYF
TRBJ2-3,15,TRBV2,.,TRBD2,TGTGCCAGCAGAGGCGGGAGGTCGACCACAGATACGCAGTATTTT,CASRGGRSTTDTQYF
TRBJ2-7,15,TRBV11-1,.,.,TGTGCCAGCAGCTTAGAGTGGACTACGTCCTACGAGCAGTACTTC,CASSLEWTTSYEQYF
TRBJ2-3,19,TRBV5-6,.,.,TGTGCCAGCAGCGCCGACTTGAGCGCTGGAAGGGGCCAGACAGATACGCAGTATTTT,CASSADLSAGRGQTDTQYF
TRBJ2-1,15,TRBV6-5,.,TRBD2,TGTGCCAGCAGTCCAGCGGGATCCCTGTACAATGAGCAGTTCTTC,CASSPAGSLYNEQFF
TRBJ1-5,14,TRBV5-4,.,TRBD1,TGTGCCAGCAGCATTGACAGGGCGAATCAGCCCCAGCATTTT,CASSIDRANQPQHF
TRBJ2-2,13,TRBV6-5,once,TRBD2,TGTGCCAGCAGTACCCTAGCGGGCGGGGAGCTGTTTTTT,CASSTLAGGELFF
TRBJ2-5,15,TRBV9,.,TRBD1,TGTGCCAGCAGCAGACAGGGGTGGGAGCGTGAGCCCCAGTACTTC,CASSRQGWEREPQYF
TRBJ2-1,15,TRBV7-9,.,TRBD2,TGTGCCAGCAGCTTGTTTGTAGCGGGAGAGAATGAGCAGTTCTTC,CASSLFVAGENEQFF
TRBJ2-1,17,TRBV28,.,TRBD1,TGTGCCAGCAGCCCAAGCCCGGGACAGGGCCCAATTGGTGAGCAGTTCTTC,CASSPSPGQGPIGEQFF
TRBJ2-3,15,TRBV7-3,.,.,TGTGCCAGCAGCAAGGGGGCGGGAGGCTCAGATACGCAGTATTTT,CASSKGAGGSDTQYF
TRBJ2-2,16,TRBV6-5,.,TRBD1,TGTGCCAGCAGTTTACGGACAGGAACGAACACCGGGGAGCTGTTTTTT,CASSLRTGTNTGELFF
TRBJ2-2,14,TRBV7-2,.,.,TGTGCCAGCAGCTTAGCGCTTAGCGGCGGGGAGCTGTTTTTT,CASSLALSGGELFF
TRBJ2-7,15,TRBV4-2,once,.,TGTGCCAGCAGCCAAGATCCGGAGGGTTCCTACGAGCAGTACTTC,CASSQDPEGSYEQYF
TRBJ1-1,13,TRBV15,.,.,TGTGCCACCAGTAGTAATGTTGACACTGAAGCTTTCTTT,CATSSNVDTEAFF
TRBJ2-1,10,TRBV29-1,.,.,TGCAGCGTTGGGGGGCTAGGGCAGTTCTTC,CSVGGLGQFF
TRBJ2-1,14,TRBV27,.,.,TGTGCCAGCAGTTCCGGGGTCCCCCACAATGAGCAGTTCTTC,CASSSGVPHNEQFF
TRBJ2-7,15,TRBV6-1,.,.,TGTGCCAGCAGTGATTCCCGGGAGTGGGTATACGAGCAGTACTTC,CASSDSREWVYEQYF
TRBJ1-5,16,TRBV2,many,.,TGTGCCAGCAGTGAACTCGGGGGGGAGAGCAATCAGCCCCAGCATTTT,CASSELGGESNQPQHF
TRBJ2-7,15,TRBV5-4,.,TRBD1,TGTGCCAGCAGCTCGCAGGGGGCGAGAGCGTGGGAGCAGTACTTC,CASSSQGARAWEQYF
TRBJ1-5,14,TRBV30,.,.,TGTGCCTGGAGTACCGAGATGGGAGGACAGCCCCAGCATTTT,CAWSTEMGGQPQHF
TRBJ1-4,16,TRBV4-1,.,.,TGCGCCAGCAGCCAAGATCTATTCGGGGGGCTGGGGAAACTGTTTTTT,CASSQDLFGGLGKLFF
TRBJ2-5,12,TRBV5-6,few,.,TGTGCCAGCAGCTTGTCTTCAGAGACCCAGTACTTC,CASSLSSETQYF
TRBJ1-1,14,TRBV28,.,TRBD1,TGTGCCAGCAGTCGACAGGGGACGAACACTGAAGCTTTCTTT,CASSRQGTNTEAFF
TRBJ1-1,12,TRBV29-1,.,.,TGCAGCGTATCTGAGGGTAACACTGAAGCTTTCTTT,CSVSEGNTEAFF
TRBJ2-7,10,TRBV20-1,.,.,TGCAGTGCTAGTAAAATCGAGCAGTACTTC,CSASKIEQYF
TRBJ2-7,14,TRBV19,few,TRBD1,TGTGCCAGTAGCCCCACCGGGACAGGGTACGAGCAGTACTTC,CASSPTGTGYEQYF
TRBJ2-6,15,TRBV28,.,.,TGTGCCAGCAGTCAGGGGGGCCTCGGGGCCAACGTCCTGACTTTC,CASSQGGLGANVLTF
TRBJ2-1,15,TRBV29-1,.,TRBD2,TGCAGCGTTGACGGGACTAGCGGAATCTACAATGAGCAGTTCTTC,CSVDGTSGIYNEQFF
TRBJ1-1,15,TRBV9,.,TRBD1,TGTGCCAGCAGCGTCCGGACAGGGCCGAACACTGAAGCTTTCTTT,CASSVRTGPNTEAFF
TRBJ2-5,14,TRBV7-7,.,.,TGTGCCAGCAGCAACCTTGGGGGGAACGAGACCCAGTACTTC,CASSNLGGNETQYF